This TCR beta chain was recorded in a study of tissue T cells after allogeneic stem cell transplantation. Across the whole study: Of the grafts for graft-versus-host disease patients, several were unmodified and three CD34-selected. Study results and limitations: The study did not identify alloreactive or antigen-specific tissue TCRs, and some clones might be persisting host cells. Shared clones across patients were few; motif clustering revealed tissue-specific shared signatures. Sampling depth was limited, and the cohort was small and clinically varied.

In its sample, this clone was seen a few times. Its specificity is unknown. Clones were read by immunoSEQ multiplex PCR, and TCRdb kept only the in-frame ones, dropping some. This table has 700 or so clones, less than 80% appearing once. The sequenced sample was mid-colon tissue, obtained at autopsy. The TCR originated in a female patient aged 18 to 50 with steroid-refractory graft-versus-host disease after an allogeneic stem cell transplant. Some T cells here may be from the graft donor.

Here the CDR3 reads CASSSGLAGYNEQFF. The CDR3 DNA follows: TGTGCCAGCAGCTCGGGACTAGCGGGTTACAATGAGCAGTTCTTC. The chain recombines TRBV5-6 with TRBJ2-1; 12 bases align to TRBD2. The CDR3 has 15 residues. V shed 3 bases, J shed 4 bases, and the junction held 2 bases outside the gene matches. Germline V gene sequence: CDR1 SGHDT, CDR2 YYEEEE.